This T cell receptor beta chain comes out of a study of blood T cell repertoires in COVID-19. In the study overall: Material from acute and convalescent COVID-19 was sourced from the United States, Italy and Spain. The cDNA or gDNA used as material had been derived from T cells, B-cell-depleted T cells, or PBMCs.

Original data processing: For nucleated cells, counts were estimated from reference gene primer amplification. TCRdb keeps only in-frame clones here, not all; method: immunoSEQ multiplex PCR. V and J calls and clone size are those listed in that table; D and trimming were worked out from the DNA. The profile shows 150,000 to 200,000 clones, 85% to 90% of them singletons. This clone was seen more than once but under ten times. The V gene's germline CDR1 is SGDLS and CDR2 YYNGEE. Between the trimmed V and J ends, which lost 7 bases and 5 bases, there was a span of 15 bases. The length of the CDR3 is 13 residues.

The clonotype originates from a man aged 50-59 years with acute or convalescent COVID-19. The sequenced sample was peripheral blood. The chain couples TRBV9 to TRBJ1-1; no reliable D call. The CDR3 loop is CASSEGMETEAFF. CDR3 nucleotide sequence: TGTGCCAGCTCCGAGGGCATGGAAACTGAAGCTTTCTTT. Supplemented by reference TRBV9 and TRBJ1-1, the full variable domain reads DSGVTQTPKHLITATGQRVTLRCSPRSGDLSVYWYQQSLDQGLQFLIQYYNGEERAKGNILERFSAQQFPDLHSELNLSSLELGDSALYFCASSEGMETEAFFGQGTRLTVV.